This T cell receptor (beta chain) was captured by sequencing in a study of response to subunit inactivated influenza vaccine. Overall study findings and caveats: It was suggested by the authors that few new T cells are recruited by each seasonal influenza vaccination.

This clonotype was seen more than once but under ten times. As yet, its antigen is unknown. In germline, CDR1 is SQVTM, CDR2 ANQGSEA. The CDR3 runs 14 residues. The V segment lost 3 bases and the J segment 6 bases; nucleotides outside the gene matches: 10. One entry per CDR3 protein results from TCRdb running MiXCR on the RT-PCR reads. The data show about 830,000 distinct CDR3 sequences, around a sixth seen once. The clonotype was recovered from a man aged 50-60 years who received an inactivated influenza vaccine. The material sequenced was PBMCs from blood, taken 4 to 6 days after vaccination. The chain links TRBV29-1 to TRBJ2-7; 8 nucleotides agree with TRBD1. CDR3 DNA sequence: TGCAGCGTTGAGCTTCGGACAGGGAGAGGCGAGCAGTACTTC. It yields the protein CSVELRTGRGEQYF.